The 9 T cell receptor beta chains reported below all come from one sample, sequenced in a study of blood T cells in healthy people across ages. Sample-barcoded 5' priming and a J-beta primer mix drove a second PCR of about 6 to 11 cycles. TCRdb reanalysed the 5' RACE reads using MiXCR and keeps one entry per CDR3 protein. Seen here are over a million distinct CDR3 sequences, 59% observed once, and the top ten hold 6.5% to 8%. Specimen: blood. These receptors all come from a man between 18 and 29 years old in good health.

As DNA, the CDR3 is TGCGCCAGCAGCCCGGAAGGGAGGAGGGGGAACATTCAGTACTTC. Its translation is CASSPEGRRGNIQYF. The V and J genes are TRBV5-1 and TRBJ2-4; D might be TRBD1 or TRBD2, each matching 6 bases. Trimming shortened V by 4 bases and J by 7 bases, and 18 bases separated the two germline ends. The CDR3 is 15 amino acids. CDR1 SGHRS and CDR2 YFSETQ come from the germline V gene.

This chain links TRBV6-5 with TRBJ2-2; unclear D gene. Trimming stripped 5 bases from V and 6 bases from J, with 13 bases between. Per the germline V gene, CDR1 is MNHEY and CDR2 is SVGAGI. The CDR3 covers 14 residues. The CDR3 DNA follows: TGTGCCAGCAGTGCTAGTCGGGTTGCCGGGGAGCTGTTTTTT. It translates to CASSASRVAGELFF.

The gene calls are TRBV4-1 and TRBJ2-5; TRBD2 matches at 9 bases. The germline CDR1 and CDR2 sequences are MGHRA and YSYEKL. The V gene end was trimmed by 1 base and the J gene end by 1 base; junction bases not matched to a gene: 7. The CDR3 is 17 amino acids. The CDR3 reads CASSQGSSGSVQETQYF. CDR3 sequence (DNA): TGCGCCAGCAGCCAAGGGAGTAGCGGGAGCGTCCAAGAGACCCAGTACTTC.

The genes are TRBV5-1 and TRBJ2-1; 8 nucleotides line up with TRBD2. Gene TRBJ2-7 matches the end of the DNA better, so the J call may be wrong. This CDR3 comprises 16 residues. Germline V CDR1 and CDR2: SGHRS, YFSETQ. CDR3 sequence: CASSLRGGSSNNEQYF. CDR3 sequence (DNA): TGCGCCAGCAGCCTACGGGGGGGTAGTTCGAACAATGAGCAGTACTTC.

V and J are TRBV20-1 and TRBJ2-7; either TRBD1 or TRBD2 may fit D (5 bases each). The end of the DNA fits TRBJ2-5 better, so the J call may be wrong. Germline V gene data show CDR1 as DFQATT and CDR2 as SNEGSKA (reference sequence). CDR3 length: 14 residues. CDR3 loop: CSARGSRDAKTQYF. The CDR3 bases are TGCAGTGCTAGGGGGTCCCGGGACGCAAAGACCCAGTACTTC.

A single count supports this clonotype. V usage is TRBV25-1 and J usage is TRBJ1-2; TRBD1 agrees at 10 bases. The CDR3 contains 14 residues. The germline CDR1 and CDR2 sequences are MGHDK and SYGVNS. With 3 bases clipped from V and 6 bases from J, the junction kept 4 bases outside the gene matches. CDR3 DNA sequence: TGTGCCAGCAGTGAGGGGGACAGGGGCGATGGCTACACCTTC. Translation: CASSEGDRGDGYTF.

This clonotype came up a few times. The V call is TRBV27, the J call TRBJ2-5; D may correspond to TRBD1 or TRBD2 (5 bases each). V gave up 4 bases and J gave up 5 bases, with 11 bases separating them. The CDR3 contains 13 residues. Per germline, CDR1 MNHEY and CDR2 SMNVEV (reference sequence). The CDR3 nucleotides are TGTGCCAGCAGTTCCCGCCGGGGCGAGACCCAGTACTTC. Amino acids: CASSSRRGETQYF.

As for this clonotype: Its ends do not fully match the called genes, so a read error is possible. The CDR3 bases are TGCAGGGCTAGACTAGCGGGGGTGGATACGCAGTATTTT. This sequence encodes CRARLAGVDTQYF. This chain connects TRBV20-1 to TRBJ2-3; 12 bases align to TRBD2. CDR1 is DFQATT and CDR2 is SNEGSKA in the germline V gene (reference sequence). CDR3 size: 13 residues.

This clonotype was seen a few times. The V call is TRBV29-1, the J call TRBJ2-1, with 7 positions matching TRBD1. The J segment lost 4 bases and the V segment lost 8 bases, leaving 5 bases of the junction unmatched. The germline CDR1 and CDR2 sequences are SQVTM and ANQGSEA. The CDR3 loop spans 12 amino acids. Here the CDR3 reads CSQQGIYNEQFF. The CDR3, as DNA: TGCAGCCAACAGGGGATTTACAATGAGCAGTTCTTC.